The rows below give T cell receptor beta chains drawn from one sample of a study of monozygotic twins with inflammatory bowel disease. Reprocessing the 5' RACE reads, TCRdb reports a single entry for every CDR3 protein and omits DNA. In all, the sample yields over 200,000 distinct CDR3 sequences. Sequenced input: blood. These receptor sequences come from a human donor with ulcerative colitis or Crohn's disease, or a healthy co-twin of an affected twin (not recorded which). The CDR3 runs from the conserved cysteine through the conserved F or W.

CDR3	V	J
CASSPAGTDYGYTF	TRBV6-1	TRBJ1-2
CASTTGATQYF	TRBV7-2	TRBJ2-3
CASRRQEGLYEQYF	TRBV6-6	TRBJ2-7
CATSRDQPGTYGYTF	TRBV15	TRBJ1-2
CASSPAGASGSYEQYF	TRBV18	TRBJ2-7
CASSQLTVGPPEAFF	TRBV4-2	TRBJ1-1
CSARGDRQGRQYEQYF	TRBV20-1	TRBJ2-7
CASSTRTDLRNEKLFF	TRBV3-1	TRBJ1-4
CASRYEGASNEKLFF	TRBV28	TRBJ1-4
CASSPEWEGVYEQYF	TRBV11-2	TRBJ2-7
CSASTGGGREQPQHF	TRBV20-1	TRBJ1-5
CASSEWDSSTDTQYF	TRBV19	TRBJ2-3
CSLGQGSHEQFF	TRBV29-1	TRBJ2-1
CASSFGRGGAFF	TRBV12-3/TRBV12-4	TRBJ1-1
CASSPAGTDTEAFF	TRBV6-1	TRBJ1-1
CASIGQMNTEAFF	TRBV2	TRBJ1-1